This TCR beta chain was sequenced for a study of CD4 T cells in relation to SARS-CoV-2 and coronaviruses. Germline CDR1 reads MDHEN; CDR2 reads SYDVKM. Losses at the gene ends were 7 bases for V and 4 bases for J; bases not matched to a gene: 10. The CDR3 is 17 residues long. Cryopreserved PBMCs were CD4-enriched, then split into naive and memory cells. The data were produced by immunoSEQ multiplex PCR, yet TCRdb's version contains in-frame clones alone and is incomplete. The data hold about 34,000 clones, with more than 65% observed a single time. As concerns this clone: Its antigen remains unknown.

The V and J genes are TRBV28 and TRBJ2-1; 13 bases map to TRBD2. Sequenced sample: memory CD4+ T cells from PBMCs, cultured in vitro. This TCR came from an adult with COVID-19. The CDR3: CASKTSGRAVGYNEQFF. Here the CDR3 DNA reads TGTGCCAGCAAAACTAGCGGGAGGGCCGTGGGGTACAATGAGCAGTTCTTC.